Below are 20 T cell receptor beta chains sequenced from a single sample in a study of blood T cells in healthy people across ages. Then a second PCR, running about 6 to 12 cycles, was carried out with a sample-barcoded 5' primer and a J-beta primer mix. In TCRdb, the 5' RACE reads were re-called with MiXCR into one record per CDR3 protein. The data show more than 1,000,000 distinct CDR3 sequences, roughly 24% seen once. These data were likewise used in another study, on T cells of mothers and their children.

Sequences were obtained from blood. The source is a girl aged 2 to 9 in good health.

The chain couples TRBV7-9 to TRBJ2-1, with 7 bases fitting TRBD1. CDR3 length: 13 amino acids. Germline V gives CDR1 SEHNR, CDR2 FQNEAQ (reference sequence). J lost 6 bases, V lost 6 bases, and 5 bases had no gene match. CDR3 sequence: CASRGGQANEQFF. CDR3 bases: TGTGCCAGCAGAGGCGGACAGGCCAATGAGCAGTTCTTC.

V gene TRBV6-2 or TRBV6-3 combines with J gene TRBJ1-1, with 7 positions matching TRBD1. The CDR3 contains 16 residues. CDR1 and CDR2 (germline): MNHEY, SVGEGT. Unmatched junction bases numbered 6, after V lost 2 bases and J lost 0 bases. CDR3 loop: CASSYAGTDLNTEAFF. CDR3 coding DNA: TGTGCCAGCAGTTACGCCGGGACAGATTTGAACACTGAAGCTTTCTTT.

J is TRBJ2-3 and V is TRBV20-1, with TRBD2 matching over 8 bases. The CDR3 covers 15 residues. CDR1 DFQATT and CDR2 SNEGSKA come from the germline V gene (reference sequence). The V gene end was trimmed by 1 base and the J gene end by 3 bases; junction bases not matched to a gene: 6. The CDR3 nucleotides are TGCAGTGCTAGAGGGACTAGCAGGTGGACAGATACGCAGTATTTT. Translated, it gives CSARGTSRWTDTQYF.

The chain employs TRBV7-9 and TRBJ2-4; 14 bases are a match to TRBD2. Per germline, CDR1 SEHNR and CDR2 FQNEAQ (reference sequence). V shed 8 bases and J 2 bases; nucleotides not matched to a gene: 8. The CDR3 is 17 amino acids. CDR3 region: CASGGLAGDMSKNIQYF. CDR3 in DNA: TGTGCCAGCGGGGGACTAGCGGGAGATATGTCCAAAAACATTCAGTACTTC.

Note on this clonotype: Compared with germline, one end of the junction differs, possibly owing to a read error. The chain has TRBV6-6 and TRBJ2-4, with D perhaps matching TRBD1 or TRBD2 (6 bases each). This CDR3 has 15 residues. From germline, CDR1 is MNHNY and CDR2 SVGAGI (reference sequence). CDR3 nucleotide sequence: TGTGCCAGGTGGCAGGGGAAACTAGCCAAAAACATTCAGGACTTC. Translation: CARWQGKLAKNIQDF.

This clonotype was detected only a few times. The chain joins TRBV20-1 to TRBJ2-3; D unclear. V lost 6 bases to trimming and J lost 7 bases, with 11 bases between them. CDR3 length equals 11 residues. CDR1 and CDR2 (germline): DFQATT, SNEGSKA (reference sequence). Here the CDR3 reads CSAPVGNTQYF. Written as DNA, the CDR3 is TGCAGTGCCCCCGTAGGGAATACGCAGTATTTT.

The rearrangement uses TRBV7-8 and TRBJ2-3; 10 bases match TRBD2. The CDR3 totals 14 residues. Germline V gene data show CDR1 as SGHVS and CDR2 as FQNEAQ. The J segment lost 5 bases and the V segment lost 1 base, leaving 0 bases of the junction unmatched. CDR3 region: CASSLERGGDTQYF. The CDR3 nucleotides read TGTGCCAGCAGCTTAGAGCGGGGGGGAGATACGCAGTATTTT.

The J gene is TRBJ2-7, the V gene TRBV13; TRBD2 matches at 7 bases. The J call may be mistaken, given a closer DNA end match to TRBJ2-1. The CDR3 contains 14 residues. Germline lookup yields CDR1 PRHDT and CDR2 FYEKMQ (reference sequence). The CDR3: CASGGRATMNEQFF. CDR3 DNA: TGTGCCAGCGGGGGGAGGGCTACGATGAATGAGCAGTTCTTC.

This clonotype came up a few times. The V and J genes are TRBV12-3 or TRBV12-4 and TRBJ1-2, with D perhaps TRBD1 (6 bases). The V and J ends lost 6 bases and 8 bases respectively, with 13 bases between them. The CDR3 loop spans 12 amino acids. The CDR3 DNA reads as TGTGCCAGCAGCCCCGGGACACAAGGCTACACCTTC. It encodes CASSPGTQGYTF.

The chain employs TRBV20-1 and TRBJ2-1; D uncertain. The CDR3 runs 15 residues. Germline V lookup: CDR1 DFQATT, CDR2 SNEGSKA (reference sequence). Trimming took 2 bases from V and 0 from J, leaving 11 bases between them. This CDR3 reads CSARQTYSSYNEQFF. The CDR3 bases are TGCAGTGCTAGACAAACTTACAGCTCCTACAATGAGCAGTTCTTC.

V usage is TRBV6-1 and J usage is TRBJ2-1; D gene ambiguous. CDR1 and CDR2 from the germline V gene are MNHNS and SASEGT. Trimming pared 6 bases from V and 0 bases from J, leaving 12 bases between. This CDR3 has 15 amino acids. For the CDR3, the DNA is TGTGCCAGCAGGGTCGACGGAAGCTCCTACAATGAGCAGTTCTTC. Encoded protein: CASRVDGSSYNEQFF.

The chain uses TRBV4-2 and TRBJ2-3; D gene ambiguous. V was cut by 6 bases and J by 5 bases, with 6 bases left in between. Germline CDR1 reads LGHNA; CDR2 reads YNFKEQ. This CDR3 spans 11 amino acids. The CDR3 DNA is TGTGCCAGCAGAAACGGAGATACGCAGTATTTT. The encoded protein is CASRNGDTQYF.

Written as DNA, the CDR3 is TGCAGTGCCAAGGGACTAGCGGGGGGGTTCGGGGAGCTGTTTTTT. Translated, it gives CSAKGLAGGFGELFF. The rearrangement uses TRBV20-1 and TRBJ2-2; TRBD2 matches at 16 bases. This CDR3 region has 15 residues. Germline V gene data show CDR1 as DFQATT and CDR2 as SNEGSKA (reference sequence). The V and J ends lost 6 bases and 7 bases, in that order; junction bases with no gene match: 5.

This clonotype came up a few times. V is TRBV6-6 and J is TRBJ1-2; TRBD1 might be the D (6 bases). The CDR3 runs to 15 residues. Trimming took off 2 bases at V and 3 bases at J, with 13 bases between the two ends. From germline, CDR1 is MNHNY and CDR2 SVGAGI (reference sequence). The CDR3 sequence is CASSYDQGIDYGYTF. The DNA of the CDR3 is TGTGCCAGCAGTTACGATCAGGGGATCGACTATGGCTACACCTTC.

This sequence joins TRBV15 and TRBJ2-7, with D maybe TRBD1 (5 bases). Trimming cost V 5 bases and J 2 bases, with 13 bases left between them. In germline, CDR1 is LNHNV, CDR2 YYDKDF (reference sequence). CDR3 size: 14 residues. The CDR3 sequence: CATSPQGSTYEQYF. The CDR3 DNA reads TGTGCCACCAGCCCGCAGGGATCAACCTACGAGCAGTACTTC.

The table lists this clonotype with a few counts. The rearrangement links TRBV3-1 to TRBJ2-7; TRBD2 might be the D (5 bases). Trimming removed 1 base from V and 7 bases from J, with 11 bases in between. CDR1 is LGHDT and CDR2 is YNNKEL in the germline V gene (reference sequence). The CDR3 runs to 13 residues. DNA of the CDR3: TGTGCCAGCAGCCAAGTCGTCACTAGAGAGCAGTACTTC. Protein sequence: CASSQVVTREQYF.

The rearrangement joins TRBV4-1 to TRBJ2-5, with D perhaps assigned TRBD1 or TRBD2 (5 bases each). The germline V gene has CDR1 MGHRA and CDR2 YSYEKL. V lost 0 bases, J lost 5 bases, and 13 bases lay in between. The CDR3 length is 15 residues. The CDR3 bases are TGCGCCAGCAGCCAAGAGCAGAGGGGAAGGGAGACCCAGTACTTC. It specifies CASSQEQRGRETQYF.

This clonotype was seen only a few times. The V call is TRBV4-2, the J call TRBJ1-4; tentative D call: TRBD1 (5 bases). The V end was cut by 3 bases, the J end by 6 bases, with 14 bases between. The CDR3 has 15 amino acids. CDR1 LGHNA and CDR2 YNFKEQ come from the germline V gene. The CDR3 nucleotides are TGTGCCAGCAGCCAGACGCAGGGTGTCGATGAAAAACTGTTTTTT. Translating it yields CASSQTQGVDEKLFF.

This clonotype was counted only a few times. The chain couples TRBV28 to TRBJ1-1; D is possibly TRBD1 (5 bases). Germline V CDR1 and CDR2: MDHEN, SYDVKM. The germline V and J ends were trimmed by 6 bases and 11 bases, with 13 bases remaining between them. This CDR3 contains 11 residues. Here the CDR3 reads CASSLRGTAFF. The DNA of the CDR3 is TGTGCCAGCAGCCTACGGGGCACGGCTTTCTTT.

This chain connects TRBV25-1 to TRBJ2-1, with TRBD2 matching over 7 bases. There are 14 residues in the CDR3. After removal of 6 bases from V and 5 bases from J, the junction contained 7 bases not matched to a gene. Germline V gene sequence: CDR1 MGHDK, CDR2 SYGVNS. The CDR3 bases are TGTGCCAGCAGCGGACTAGTGTACAACAATGAGCAGTTCTTC. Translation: CASSGLVYNNEQFF.